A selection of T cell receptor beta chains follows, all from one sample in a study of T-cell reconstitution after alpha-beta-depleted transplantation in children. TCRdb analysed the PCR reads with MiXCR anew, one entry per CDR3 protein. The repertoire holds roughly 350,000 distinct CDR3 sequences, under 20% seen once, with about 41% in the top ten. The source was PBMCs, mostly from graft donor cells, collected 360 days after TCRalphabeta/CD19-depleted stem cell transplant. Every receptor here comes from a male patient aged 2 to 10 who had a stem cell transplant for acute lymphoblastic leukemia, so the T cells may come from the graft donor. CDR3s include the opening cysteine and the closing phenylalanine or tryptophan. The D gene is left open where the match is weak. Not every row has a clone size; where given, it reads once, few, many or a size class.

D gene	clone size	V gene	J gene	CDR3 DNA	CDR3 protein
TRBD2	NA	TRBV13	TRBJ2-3	TGTGCCAGCAGCTTGCAGGCTAGCGGTTCCACAGATACGCAGTATTTT	CASSLQASGSTDTQYF
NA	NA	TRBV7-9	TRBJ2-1	TGTGCCAGCAGCTTCATCGGACGGGGCAATGAGCAGTTCTTC	CASSFIGRGNEQFF
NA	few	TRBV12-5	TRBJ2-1	TGTGCTAGTGGTTTGTCCTTTGCACAGGATAGTACTGAGCAGTTCTTC	CASGLSFAQDSTEQFF
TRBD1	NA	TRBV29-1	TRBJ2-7	TGCAGCGTTGTAGGACAGGGCTACGAGCAGTACTTC	CSVVGQGYEQYF
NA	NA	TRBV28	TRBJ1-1	TGTGCCAGCGGGCGACAGCCCACTGAAGCTTTCTTT	CASGRQPTEAFF
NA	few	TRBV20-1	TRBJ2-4	TGCAGTGCTAAACAAGAGACATTCAGCAAAAACATTCAGTACTTC	CSAKQETFSKNIQYF
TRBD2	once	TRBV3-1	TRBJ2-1	TGTGCCAGCAGCCCCGGGACTAGCGGAGTCCTGAGCTCCTACAATGAGCAGTTCTTC	CASSPGTSGVLSSYNEQFF
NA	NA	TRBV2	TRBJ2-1	TGTGCCAGTACCATCTACAATGAGCAGTTCTTC	CASTIYNEQFF
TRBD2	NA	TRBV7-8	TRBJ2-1	TGTGCCAGCTCACACATGGGGGGGAGATACAATGAGCAGTTCTTC	CASSHMGGRYNEQFF
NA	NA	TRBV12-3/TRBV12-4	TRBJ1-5	TGTGCCAGCAGAGATGGTCGGGTTAGCAATCAGCCCCAGCATTTT	CASRDGRVSNQPQHF
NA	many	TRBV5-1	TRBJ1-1	TGCGCCAGCAGCTTGAGTTTCCGGGACAAGGGGGTAATGAACACTGAAGCTTTCTTT	CASSLSFRDKGVMNTEAFF
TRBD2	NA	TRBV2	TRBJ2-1	TGTGCCAGCAGTGTCGGCGGGAGTGGCTACAATGAGCAGTTCTTC	CASSVGGSGYNEQFF
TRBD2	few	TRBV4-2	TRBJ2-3	TGTGCCAGCAGCCAAGATCGAGCGGGAGGCAACACAGATACGCAGTATTTT	CASSQDRAGGNTDTQYF
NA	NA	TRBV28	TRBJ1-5	TGTGCCAGCAGTTTACCGCTACGGACGGGGGATAGCAATCAGCCCCAGCATTTT	CASSLPLRTGDSNQPQHF
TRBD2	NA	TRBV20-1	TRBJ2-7	TGCAGTGCTAGAGATGTTCGGGACTTAATTTCTAGCGGGAGGGCTAGGGAGCAGTACTTC	CSARDVRDLISSGRAREQYF
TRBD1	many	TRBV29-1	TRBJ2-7	TGCAGCGTGACGATACCGGGACAGGGCCCCTACGAGCAGTACTTC	CSVTIPGQGPYEQYF
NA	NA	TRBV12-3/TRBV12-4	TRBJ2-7	TGTGCCAGCAGTTATAGTCCTTACCCCCCCTACGAGCAGTACTTC	CASSYSPYPPYEQYF
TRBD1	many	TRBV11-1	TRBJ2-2	TGTGCCAGCAGCTTAGGGACCTGGGACAGCAACACCGGGGAGCTGTTTTTT	CASSLGTWDSNTGELFF
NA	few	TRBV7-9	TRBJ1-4	TGTGCCAGCAGCTTTGCAACTAATGAAAAACTGTTTTTT	CASSFATNEKLFF
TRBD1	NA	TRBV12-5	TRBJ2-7	TGTGCTAGTGGTCCCCTTGGGGGGGGACAGGGGTCCGCCGAGCAGTACTTC	CASGPLGGGQGSAEQYF
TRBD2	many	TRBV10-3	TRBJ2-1	TGTGCCATCGGAACAGGGGTTCTAGCGGGAGACGAGCAGTTCTTC	CAIGTGVLAGDEQFF
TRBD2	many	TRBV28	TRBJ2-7	TGTGCCAGCAGCCAGGGACTAGCGGGGGTCTCCTACGAGCAGTACTTC	CASSQGLAGVSYEQYF
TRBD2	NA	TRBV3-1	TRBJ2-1	TGTGCCAGCAGCCAATGGGCAGGTTTAGCGGGAGACGTTGAGCAGTTCTTC	CASSQWAGLAGDVEQFF
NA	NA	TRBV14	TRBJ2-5	TGTGCCAGCAGCCATTCGCAAGAGACCCAGTACTTC	CASSHSQETQYF
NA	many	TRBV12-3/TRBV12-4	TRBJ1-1	TGTGCCAGCAGTTTATTTGGCAGGGACTTCGCTGAAGCTTTCTTT	CASSLFGRDFAEAFF
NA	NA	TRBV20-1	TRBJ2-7	TGCAGTGCTAGAGATTGGCTAGCCTACGAGCAGTACTTC	CSARDWLAYEQYF
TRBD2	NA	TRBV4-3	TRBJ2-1	TGCGCCAGCAGCCAAGTCCCTGGACTAGCGGGCGTCTACAATGAGCAGTTCTTC	CASSQVPGLAGVYNEQFF
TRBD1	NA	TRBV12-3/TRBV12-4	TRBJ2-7	TGTGCCAGCAGTTCTGACAGGGTAAGGAACGAGCAGTACTTC	CASSSDRVRNEQYF
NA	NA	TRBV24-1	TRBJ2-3	TGTGCCACCAGTTACCACGGCACAGATACGCAGTATTTT	CATSYHGTDTQYF
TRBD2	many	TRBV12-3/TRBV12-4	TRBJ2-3	TGTGCCAGCACCGTGACTAGCGGGGGAACCACAGATACGCAGTATTTT	CASTVTSGGTTDTQYF
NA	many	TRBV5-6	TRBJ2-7	TGTGCCAGCAGCTTGAGTCCGTACGAGGACGAGCAGTACTTC	CASSLSPYEDEQYF
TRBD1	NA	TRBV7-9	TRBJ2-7	TGTGCCAGCAGCTTGGGGCCGGGACAGATGACCTACGAGCAGTACTTC	CASSLGPGQMTYEQYF
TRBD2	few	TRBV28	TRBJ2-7	TGTGCCAGCAGTTCGCAAACTACTAGCGGGGTCTACGAGCAGTACTTC	CASSSQTTSGVYEQYF
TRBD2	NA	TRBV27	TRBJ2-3	TGTGCCAGCAGTTTATCAGGCGGGAGGGCCTGGGATACGCAGTATTTT	CASSLSGGRAWDTQYF
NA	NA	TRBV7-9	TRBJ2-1	TGTGCCAGCTCAGTCCGAAGCTCCTACAATGAGCAGTTCTTC	CASSVRSSYNEQFF
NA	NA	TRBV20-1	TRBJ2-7	TGCAGTGCTAGTACGGGGAGCTCCTACGAGCAGTACTTC	CSASTGSSYEQYF
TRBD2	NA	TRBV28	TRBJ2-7	TGTGCCAGCAGTCCCCTGCTGTCTAGCGGGAGCTCCTACGAGCAGTACTTC	CASSPLLSSGSSYEQYF
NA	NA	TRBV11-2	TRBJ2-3	TGTGCCAGCAGCCAAGAGGGGCCCGGAGATACGCAGTATTTT	CASSQEGPGDTQYF
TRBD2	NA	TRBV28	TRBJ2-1	TGTGCCAGCCATTTTAGCGGGAGCTCCTACAATGAGCAGTTCTTC	CASHFSGSSYNEQFF
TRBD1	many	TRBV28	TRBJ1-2	TGTGCCAGCAGCTTTACCACAGGGGCCTATGGCTACACCTTC	CASSFTTGAYGYTF
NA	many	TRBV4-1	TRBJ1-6	TGCGCCAGCAGCCATCCGAATTCACCCCTCCACTTT	CASSHPNSPLHF
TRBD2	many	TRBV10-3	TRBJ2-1	TGTGCCATCAGGAATGGACTAGCGGGCTACAATGAGCAGTTCTTC	CAIRNGLAGYNEQFF
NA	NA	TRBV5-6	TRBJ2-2	TGTGCCAGCAGCCCGCTTCTTGGGTTGGCCGGGGAGCTGTTTTTT	CASSPLLGLAGELFF
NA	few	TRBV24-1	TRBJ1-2	TGTGCCACCAGTGGTACTCGAGGGAACTATGGCTACACCTTC	CATSGTRGNYGYTF
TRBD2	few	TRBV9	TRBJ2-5	TGTGCCAGCAGCGCAAAAGGCGGGGGGGTCGGGGAGACCCAGTACTTC	CASSAKGGGVGETQYF
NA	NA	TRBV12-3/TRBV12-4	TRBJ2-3	TGTGCCAGCAGTTTTCAGGGGTACACAGATACGCAGTATTTT	CASSFQGYTDTQYF
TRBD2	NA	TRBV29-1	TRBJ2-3	TGCAGCGTGGGGACTAGCGGGAGGCTTAGCACAGATACGCAGTATTTT	CSVGTSGRLSTDTQYF
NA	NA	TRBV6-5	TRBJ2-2	TGTGCCACCTACACGTTGAGGCCGAACACCGGGGAGCTGTTTTTT	CATYTLRPNTGELFF
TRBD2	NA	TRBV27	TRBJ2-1	TGTGCCAGCAGTTTAGCCAGACTAGCGGGAGGTTCACAGTTCTTC	CASSLARLAGGSQFF
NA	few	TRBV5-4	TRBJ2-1	TGTGCCAGCAGCCCGAGCCTAGGACGCTACAATGAGCAGTTCTTC	CASSPSLGRYNEQFF
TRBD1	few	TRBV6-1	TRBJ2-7	TGTGCCAGCAGTGGGACTGGACAGGGTCGGTCCTACGAGCAGTACTTC	CASSGTGQGRSYEQYF
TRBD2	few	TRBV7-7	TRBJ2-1	TGTGCTAGCAGCTTATCCTCGGGACTAGCGGCCAACAATGAGCAGTTCTTC	CASSLSSGLAANNEQFF